The table lists the clone carrying this T cell receptor beta chain with a few counts. Antigen: not known. The sample belongs to a study of beta chain features in type 1 diabetes. Study background: Examination covered around 110 million sorted cells spanning all samples. Overall study results and limits: Over-representation of high TCR-expressing cells was a possible consequence of cDNA sequencing. PCR might favor shorter templates, equally in patients and controls. Type 1 diabetes patients had TCRB CDR3s that were shorter (moderately but significantly so) in all four CD4+ subsets.

Purity exceeded 95% in all sorted populations. Expressed TCRB transcripts got sequenced, as all isolated RNA was reverse transcribed. Assay: immunoSEQ multiplex PCR; the TCRdb copy retains only in-frame clones and omits some. This sample carries some 25,000 clones, roughly three fifths of them seen once, and the ten largest clones take roughly 1.5%. CDR1 and CDR2 from the germline V gene are KGHSH and LQKENI. Trimming cost V 2 bases and J 7 bases, with 18 bases left between them. This CDR3 has 15 amino acids. Specimen: Tregs from blood. The receptor was derived from a woman aged 18-29 years with type 1 diabetes. The rearrangement links TRBV18 to TRBJ2-7; D not resolved. The CDR3 loop is CASSPGDPIIGEQYF. CDR3 nucleotide sequence: TGTGCCAGCTCACCAGGCGACCCCATCATCGGGGAGCAGTACTTC.